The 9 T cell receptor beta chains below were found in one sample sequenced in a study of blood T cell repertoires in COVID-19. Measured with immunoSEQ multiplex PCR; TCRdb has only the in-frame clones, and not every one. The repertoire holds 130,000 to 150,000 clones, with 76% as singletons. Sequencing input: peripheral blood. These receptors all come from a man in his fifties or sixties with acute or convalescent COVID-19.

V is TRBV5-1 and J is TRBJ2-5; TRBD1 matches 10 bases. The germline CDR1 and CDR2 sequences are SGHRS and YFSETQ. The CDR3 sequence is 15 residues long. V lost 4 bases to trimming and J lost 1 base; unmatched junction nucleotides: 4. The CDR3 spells CASSDGTGVQETQYF. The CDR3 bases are TGCGCCAGCAGCGACGGGACAGGGGTCCAAGAGACCCAGTACTTC. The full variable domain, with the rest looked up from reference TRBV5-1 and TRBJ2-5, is KAGVTQTPRYLIKTRGQQVTLSCSPISGHRSVSWYQQTPGQGLQFLFEYFSETQRNKGNFPGRFSGRQFSNSRSEMNVSTLELGDSALYLCASSDGTGVQETQYFGPGTRLLVL.

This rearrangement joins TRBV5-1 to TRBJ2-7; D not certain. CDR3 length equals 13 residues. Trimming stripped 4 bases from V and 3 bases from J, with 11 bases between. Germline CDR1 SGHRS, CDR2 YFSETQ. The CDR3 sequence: CASSTFPDYEQYF. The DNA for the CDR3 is TGCGCCAGCAGCACTTTTCCTGACTACGAGCAGTACTTC.

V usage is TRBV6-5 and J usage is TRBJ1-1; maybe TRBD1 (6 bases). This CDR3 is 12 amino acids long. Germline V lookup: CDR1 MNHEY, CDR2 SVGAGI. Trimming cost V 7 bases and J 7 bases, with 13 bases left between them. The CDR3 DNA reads TGTGCCAGCAATGCAGGGGAGGGTGAAGCTTTCTTT. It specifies CASNAGEGEAFF.

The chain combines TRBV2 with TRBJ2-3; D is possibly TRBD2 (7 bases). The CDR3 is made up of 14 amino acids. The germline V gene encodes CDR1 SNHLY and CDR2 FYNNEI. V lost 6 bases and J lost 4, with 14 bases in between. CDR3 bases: TGTGCCAGCAGAGGGGGGGTCGCTGCAGATACGCAGTATTTT. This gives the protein CASRGGVAADTQYF.

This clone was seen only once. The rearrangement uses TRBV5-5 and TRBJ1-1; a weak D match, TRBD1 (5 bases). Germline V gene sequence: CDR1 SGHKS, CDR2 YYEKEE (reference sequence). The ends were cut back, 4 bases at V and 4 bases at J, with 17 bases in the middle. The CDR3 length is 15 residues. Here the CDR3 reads CASSPRGRQPTEAFF. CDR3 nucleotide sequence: TGTGCCAGCAGCCCCCGGGGGAGGCAGCCCACTGAAGCTTTCTTT.

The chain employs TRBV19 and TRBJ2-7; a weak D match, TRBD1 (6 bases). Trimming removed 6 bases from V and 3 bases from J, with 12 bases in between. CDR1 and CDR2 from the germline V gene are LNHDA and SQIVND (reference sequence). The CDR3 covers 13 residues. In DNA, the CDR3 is TGTGCCAGTAGCGATTCACAGGGCTACGAGCAGTACTTC. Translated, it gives CASSDSQGYEQYF.

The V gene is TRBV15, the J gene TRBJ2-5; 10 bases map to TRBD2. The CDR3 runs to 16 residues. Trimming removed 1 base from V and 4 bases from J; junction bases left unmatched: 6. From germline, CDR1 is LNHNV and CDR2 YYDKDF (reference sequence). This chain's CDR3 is CATSRGSGRALETQYF. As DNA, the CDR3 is TGTGCCACCAGCAGAGGGAGCGGGAGGGCCTTAGAGACCCAGTACTTC.

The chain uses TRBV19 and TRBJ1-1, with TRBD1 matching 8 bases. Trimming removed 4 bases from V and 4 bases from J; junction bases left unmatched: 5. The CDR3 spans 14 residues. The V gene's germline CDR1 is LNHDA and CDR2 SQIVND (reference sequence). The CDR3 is CASSTTGQGTEAFF. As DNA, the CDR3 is TGTGCCAGTAGTACGACCGGACAGGGCACTGAAGCTTTCTTT.

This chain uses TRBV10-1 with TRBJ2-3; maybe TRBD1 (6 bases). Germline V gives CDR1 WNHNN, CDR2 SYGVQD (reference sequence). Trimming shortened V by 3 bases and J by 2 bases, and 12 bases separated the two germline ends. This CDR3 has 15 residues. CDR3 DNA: TGCGCCAGCAGTGATCAGGACAGATTCACAGATACGCAGTATTTT. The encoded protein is CASSDQDRFTDTQYF.